The rows below give T cell receptor beta chains drawn from one sample of a study of T cell responses to AZD1222 COVID-19 vaccine. Libraries were prepared by immunoSEQ multiplex PCR; TCRdb keeps only in-frame clonotypes and omits some of them. This table has under 170,000 clones, around nine tenths appearing once. The material was peripheral blood, obtained 28 days after the second AZD1222 dose. The receptors here all came from an adult who received the AZD1222 COVID-19 vaccine. The CDR3 runs from the conserved cysteine through the conserved F or W. The D gene is left open where the match is weak. Clone size appears in some rows only: once, few, many, or a class for an expanded clone.

J	D	V	size	CDR3	DNA
TRBJ1-5	.	TRBV5-8	.	CASSFSAGVRNQPQHF	TGTGCCAGCAGCTTTAGTGCAGGGGTACGCAATCAGCCCCAGCATTTT
TRBJ2-1	TRBD1	TRBV19	.	CASSISGTGYNEQFF	TGTGCCAGTAGTATATCCGGGACAGGGTATAATGAGCAGTTCTTC
TRBJ1-4	.	TRBV19	few	CASSPGTATNEKLFF	TGTGCCAGTAGCCCCGGGACGGCAACTAATGAAAAACTGTTTTTT
TRBJ1-2	.	TRBV28	.	CASRIRDGSYGYTF	TGTGCCAGCAGAATTAGGGACGGATCTTATGGCTACACCTTC
TRBJ1-2	.	TRBV29-1	.	CSVGTANLMGRSYGYTF	TGCAGCGTTGGGACCGCAAACCTAATGGGCCGTAGTTACGGCTACACCTTC
TRBJ1-6	TRBD1	TRBV7-9	.	CASSLGQGKNSPLHF	TGTGCCAGCAGCTTGGGACAGGGCAAAAATTCACCCCTCCACTTT
TRBJ2-1	.	TRBV27	.	CASSFGGNEQFF	TGTGCCAGCAGTTTCGGGGGTAATGAGCAGTTCTTC
TRBJ2-5	TRBD2	TRBV2	.	CASSTSDQETQYF	TGTGCCAGCAGTACTAGCGACCAAGAGACCCAGTACTTC
TRBJ2-1	.	TRBV11-2	.	CASSPVAGLANYNEQFF	TGTGCCAGCAGCCCCGTCGCAGGGCTAGCGAATTACAATGAGCAGTTCTTC
TRBJ1-1	.	TRBV3-1/TRBV3-2	.	CASSQVGPRTEAFF	TGTGCCAGCAGCCAAGTGGGACCCCGGACTGAAGCTTTCTTT
TRBJ2-5	.	TRBV5-4	.	CASSLMGGETQYF	TGTGCCAGCAGCTTAATGGGGGGAGAGACCCAGTACTTC
TRBJ1-1	.	TRBV10-2	.	CASSELRAGAGRRTEAFF	TGCGCCAGCAGTGAGTTGAGGGCAGGGGCGGGTAGAAGGACTGAAGCTTTCTTT
TRBJ2-7	TRBD2	TRBV15	.	CATSRRGRGGAEYEQYF	TGTGCCACCAGCAGACGAGGTAGGGGAGGGGCTGAGTACGAGCAGTACTTC
TRBJ1-5	TRBD1	TRBV14	once	CASSQERGDSLNQPQHF	TGTGCCAGCAGCCAAGAACGGGGGGACAGTCTCAATCAGCCCCAGCATTTT
TRBJ2-5	.	TRBV10-3	.	CAISTEGGVKTQYF	TGTGCCATCAGTACCGAGGGGGGAGTCAAGACCCAGTACTTC
TRBJ2-7	TRBD2	TRBV7-7	.	CASSVTSGREQYF	TGTGCCAGCAGCGTGACTAGCGGGAGGGAGCAGTACTTC
TRBJ2-7	.	TRBV7-8	.	CASSLGPGNEQYF	TGTGCCAGCAGCTTGGGTCCCGGCAACGAGCAGTACTTC
TRBJ2-7	TRBD2	TRBV5-6	.	CASTTGLAYEQYF	TGTGCCAGCACCACCGGACTAGCTTACGAGCAGTACTTC
TRBJ2-1	TRBD2	TRBV11-2	.	CASSLRGLAESPRNEQFF	TGTGCCAGCAGCTTACGAGGGCTAGCGGAATCACCCCGAAATGAGCAGTTCTTC
TRBJ1-1	.	TRBV21-1	.	CASSKGDLCNTEAFF	TGTGCCAGCAGCAAAGGCGACCTTTGTAACACTGAAGCTTTCTTT
TRBJ2-2	.	TRBV14	.	CASSQEGTANTGELFF	TGTGCCAGCAGCCAAGAAGGGACTGCGAACACCGGGGAGCTGTTTTTT
TRBJ1-5	TRBD1	TRBV19	.	CASKGQNSNQPQHF	TGTGCCAGTAAGGGACAGAACAGCAATCAGCCCCAGCATTTT
TRBJ2-3	TRBD2	TRBV6-2/TRBV6-3	.	CASSPTSGGPFFSTDTQYF	TGTGCCAGCAGCCCTACTAGCGGGGGGCCTTTTTTTAGCACAGATACGCAGTATTTT
TRBJ1-5	TRBD1	TRBV12-5	.	CASGDTGVVGLMGGNQPQHF	TGTGCTAGTGGTGATACAGGGGTGGTTGGGCTAATGGGTGGCAATCAGCCCCAGCATTTT
TRBJ2-7	TRBD1	TRBV6-5	.	CASVRQGVSYEQYF	TGTGCCAGCGTAAGACAGGGGGTATCCTACGAGCAGTACTTC
TRBJ2-2	TRBD1	TRBV2	.	CASSGRTGGTGELFF	TGTGCCAGCAGTGGAAGGACAGGCGGCACCGGGGAGCTGTTTTTT
TRBJ1-1	.	TRBV4-1	.	CASSQAPPGATEAFF	TGCGCCAGCAGCCAAGCCCCTCCCGGGGCCACTGAAGCTTTCTTT
TRBJ1-6	.	TRBV30	.	CAWSLGGDNSPLHF	TGTGCCTGGAGCTTAGGAGGGGATAATTCACCCCTCCACTTT
TRBJ1-2	.	TRBV10-3	.	CAISERQVNYGYTF	TGTGCCATCAGTGAGAGGCAGGTGAACTATGGCTACACCTTC
TRBJ1-5	.	TRBV19	.	CASTLRPGTAQPQHF	TGTGCCAGTACTCTAAGGCCGGGGACGGCTCAGCCCCAGCATTTT
TRBJ1-4	TRBD1	TRBV28	.	CASSPSGPGQGIGKLFF	TGTGCCAGCAGCCCCAGCGGTCCGGGACAGGGTATAGGAAAACTGTTTTTT
TRBJ2-7	TRBD2	TRBV3-1/TRBV3-2	.	CASSRLAGGLEQYF	TGTGCCAGCAGCCGTCTAGCGGGAGGCCTCGAGCAGTACTTC
TRBJ2-1	TRBD2	TRBV19	.	CASSTLLALSPYNEQFF	TGTGCCAGTAGTACTCTACTAGCGCTTTCGCCCTACAATGAGCAGTTCTTC
TRBJ1-1	.	TRBV6-5	.	CASNRQATNTEAFF	TGTGCCAGCAACCGACAGGCGACGAACACTGAAGCTTTCTTT
TRBJ2-7	.	TRBV27	.	CASSFQVGSYEQYF	TGTGCCAGCAGTTTCCAGGTGGGTTCCTACGAGCAGTACTTC